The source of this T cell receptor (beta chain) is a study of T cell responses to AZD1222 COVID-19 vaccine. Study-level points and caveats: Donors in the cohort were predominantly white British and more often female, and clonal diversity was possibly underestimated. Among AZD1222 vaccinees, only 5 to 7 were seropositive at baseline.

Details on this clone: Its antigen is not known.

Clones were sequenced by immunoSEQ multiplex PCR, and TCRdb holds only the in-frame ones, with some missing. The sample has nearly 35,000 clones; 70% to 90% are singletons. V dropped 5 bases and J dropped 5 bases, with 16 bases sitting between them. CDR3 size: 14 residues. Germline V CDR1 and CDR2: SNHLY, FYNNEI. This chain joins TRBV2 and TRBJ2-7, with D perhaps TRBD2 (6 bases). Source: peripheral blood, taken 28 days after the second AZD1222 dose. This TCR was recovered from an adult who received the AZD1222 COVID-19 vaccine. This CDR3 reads CASSLETSYNEQYF. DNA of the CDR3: TGTGCCAGCAGTTTGGAAACTAGCTATAACGAGCAGTACTTC.